This T cell receptor beta chain was documented in a study of T cell repertoires in cytomegalovirus infection. V shed 5 bases and J shed 4 bases, with 15 bases lying between them. The CDR3 has 15 amino acids. This clonotype appeared many times. As yet, its antigen is unknown. TCRdb itself ran the reads through MiXCR, one entry per CDR3 protein. The table includes about 300,000 distinct CDR3 sequences, about 9.1% detected once. Study-level results: Cumulative public TCR beta family frequency identified carriers of CMV plus the relevant HLA. HLA-C-restricted CMV-specific TCR beta clonotypes were dominant in the ex vivo response.

Input material: PBMCs. The sequence was collected from a human donor in good health (CMV status not recorded). Some clones in this sample may be carry-over from other donors' samples. The chain employs TRBV12-3 or TRBV12-4 and TRBJ1-5; weak D call: TRBD1 (6 bases). The CDR3 region has the DNA TGTGCCAGCAGTACCACAGGGTTTTGGAATCAGCCCCAGCATTTT. Translated, it gives CASSTTGFWNQPQHF.